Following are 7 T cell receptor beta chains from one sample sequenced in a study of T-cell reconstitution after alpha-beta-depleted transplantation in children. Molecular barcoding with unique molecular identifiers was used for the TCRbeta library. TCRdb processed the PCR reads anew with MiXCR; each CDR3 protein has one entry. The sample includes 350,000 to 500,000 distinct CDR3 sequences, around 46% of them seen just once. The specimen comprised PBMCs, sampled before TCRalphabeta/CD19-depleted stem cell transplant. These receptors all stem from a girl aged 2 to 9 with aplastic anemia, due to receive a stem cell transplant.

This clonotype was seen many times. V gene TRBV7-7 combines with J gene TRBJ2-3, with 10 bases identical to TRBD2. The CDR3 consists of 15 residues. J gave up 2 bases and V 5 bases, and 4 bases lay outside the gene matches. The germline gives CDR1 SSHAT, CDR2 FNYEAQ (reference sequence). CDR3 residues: CASSTGLAVTDTQYF. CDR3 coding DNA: TGTGCCAGCAGCACAGGACTAGCGGTCACAGATACGCAGTATTTT.

The CDR3 protein is CSAAGGLAGGSNTGELFF. CDR3 coding DNA: TGCAGTGCTGCCGGGGGACTAGCGGGAGGGTCTAACACCGGGGAGCTGTTTTTT. V usage is TRBV20-1 and J usage is TRBJ2-2, with TRBD2 matching 16 bases. The CDR3 contains 18 residues. Germline CDR1 is DFQATT and CDR2 is SNEGSKA (reference sequence). The J segment lost 2 bases and the V segment lost 5 bases, leaving 8 bases of the junction unmatched.

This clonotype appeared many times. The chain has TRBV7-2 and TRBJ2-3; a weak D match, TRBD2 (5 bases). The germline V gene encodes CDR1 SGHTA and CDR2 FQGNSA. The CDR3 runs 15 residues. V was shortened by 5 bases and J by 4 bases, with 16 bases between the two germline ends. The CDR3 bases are TGTGCCAGCAGCCCAAGCGGACTTGGGGCAGATACGCAGTATTTT. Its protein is CASSPSGLGADTQYF.

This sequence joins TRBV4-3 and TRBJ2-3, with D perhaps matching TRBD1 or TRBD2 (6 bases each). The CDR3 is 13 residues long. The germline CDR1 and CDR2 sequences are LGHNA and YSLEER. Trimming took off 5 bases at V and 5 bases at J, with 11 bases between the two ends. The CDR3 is CASSIEGGDTQYF. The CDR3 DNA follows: TGCGCCAGCAGCATCGAGGGGGGAGATACGCAGTATTTT.

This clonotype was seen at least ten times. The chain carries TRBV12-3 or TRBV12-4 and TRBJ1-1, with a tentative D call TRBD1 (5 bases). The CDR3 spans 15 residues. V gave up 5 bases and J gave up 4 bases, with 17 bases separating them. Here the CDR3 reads CASSLEAGKGTEAFF. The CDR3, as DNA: TGTGCCAGCAGTCTGGAGGCAGGGAAGGGCACTGAAGCTTTCTTT.

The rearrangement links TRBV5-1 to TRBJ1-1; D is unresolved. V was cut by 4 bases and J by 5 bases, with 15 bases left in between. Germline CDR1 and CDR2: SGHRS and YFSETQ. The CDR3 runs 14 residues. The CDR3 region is CASSVTPAGTEAFF. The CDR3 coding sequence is TGCGCCAGCAGCGTGACACCCGCGGGAACTGAAGCTTTCTTT.

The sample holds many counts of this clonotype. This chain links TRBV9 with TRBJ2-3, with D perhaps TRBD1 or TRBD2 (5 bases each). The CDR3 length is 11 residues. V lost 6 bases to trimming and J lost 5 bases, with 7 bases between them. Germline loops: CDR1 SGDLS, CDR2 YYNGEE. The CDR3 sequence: CASKRGDTQYF. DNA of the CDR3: TGTGCCAGCAAGAGGGGAGATACGCAGTATTTT. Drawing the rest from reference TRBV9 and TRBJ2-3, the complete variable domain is DSGVTQTPKHLITATGQRVTLRCSPRSGDLSVYWYQQSLDQGLQFLIQYYNGEERAKGNILERFSAQQFPDLHSELNLSSLELGDSALYFCASKRGDTQYFGPGTRLTVL.